This TCR beta chain originates from a study of blood T cell repertoires in COVID-19. Overall study context: Acute and convalescent COVID-19 specimens originated in the United States, Italy and Spain. The analysed material was cDNA or gDNA that came from T cells, B-cell-depleted T cells, or PBMCs.

As handled by the study authors: Amplification of reference gene primers was used by the study to estimate nucleated cell counts. Generated by immunoSEQ multiplex PCR, the TCRdb table keeps only in-frame clones and is missing some. Clone size and the V and J calls come from that table; the DNA yielded D and trimming. This table has about 59,000 clones, 70% to 75% appearing once. Per germline, CDR1 SGHKS and CDR2 YYEKEE (reference sequence). V lost 6 bases and J 0 bases, leaving 13 bases between the germline ends. CDR3 length: 15 amino acids. Sequenced input: peripheral blood. The receptor was derived from a woman in her sixties or seventies with acute or convalescent COVID-19. J is TRBJ1-5 and V is TRBV5-5; D uncertain. Written as DNA, the CDR3 is TGTGCCAGCAAACGGCAGGTCTATAGCAATCAGCCCCAGCATTTT. Its protein product is CASKRQVYSNQPQHF. The variable domain in full, with the rest retrieved from reference TRBV5-5 and TRBJ1-5, is DAGVTQSPTHLIKTRGQQVTLRCSPISGHKSVSWYQQVLGQGPQFIFQYYEKEERGRGNFPDRFSARQFPNYSSELNVNALLLGDSALYLCASKRQVYSNQPQHFGDGTRLSIL.